This TCR beta chain was recorded in a study of CDR3 diversity in severe acne. TCRdb reprocessed the PCR reads via MiXCR and lists one record per CDR3 protein. The sample records roughly 81,000 distinct CDR3 sequences, 45% to 55% being singletons. As regards this clonotype: At one end the junction does not follow the germline gene, possibly because of a read error.

The clonotype originates from a male donor in good health, serving as a control. Sequencing was done on a sample of blood.

CDR3 amino acids: CASSLGAFYNEQSF. CDR3 nucleotides: TGTGCCAGCAGTTTAGGGGCGTTCTACAATGAGCAGTCCTTC. The chain is built from TRBV28 and TRBJ2-1; D possibly corresponds to TRBD1 (5 bases). Germline CDR1 MDHEN, CDR2 SYDVKM. The CDR3 contains 14 residues.